Listed below are T cell receptor beta chains from one sample, sequenced in a study of T-cell memory formation after mild COVID-19. TCRdb redid the calling of the 5' RACE reads with MiXCR, one entry per CDR3 protein. Counted here are about 270,000 distinct CDR3 sequences, more than 15% occurring once; the ten biggest clones make up under 25%. Sequences were obtained from PBMCs or a T cell subset sorted from them (not recorded which). The receptors derive from a man younger than 35 who had mild COVID-19 (a few samples of this study predate the infection). Cell type and time point are not known. The CDR3 runs from the conserved cysteine through the conserved F or W. A D gene is named only where the DNA matches it firmly. The listing skips clone size in some rows; elsewhere it reads once, few, many or a size class.

abundance: few
d_gene: NA
len: 12
v_gene: TRBV7-9
j_gene: TRBJ1-5
CDR3nt: TGTGCCAGCAGCTGGGGGGTTGAGCCCCAGCATTTT
CDR3aa: CASSWGVEPQHF

abundance: NA
d_gene: NA
len: 13
v_gene: TRBV7-3
j_gene: TRBJ2-6
CDR3nt: TGTGCCAGCACCCCCTCTGGGGCCAACGTCCTGACTTTC
CDR3aa: CASTPSGANVLTF

abundance: few
d_gene: TRBD1
len: 16
v_gene: TRBV7-9
j_gene: TRBJ2-2
CDR3nt: TGTGCCAGCAGCTCCCGGGACAGTGGAAACACCGGGGAGCTGTTTTTT
CDR3aa: CASSSRDSGNTGELFF

abundance: NA
d_gene: TRBD2
len: 17
v_gene: TRBV4-1
j_gene: TRBJ2-7
CDR3nt: TGCGCCAGCAGCCAAGATGTCGTAGCTAGCGGGGCGCACGAGCAGTACTTC
CDR3aa: CASSQDVVASGAHEQYF

abundance: many
d_gene: TRBD1
len: 13
v_gene: TRBV5-1
j_gene: TRBJ2-5
CDR3nt: TGCGCCAGCAGCCCTGGACAGGGAAAGACCCAGTACTTC
CDR3aa: CASSPGQGKTQYF

abundance: few
d_gene: NA
len: 12
v_gene: TRBV29-1
j_gene: TRBJ1-1
CDR3nt: TGCAGCGTTGACTGGGGTGGGACTGAAGCTTTCTTT
CDR3aa: CSVDWGGTEAFF

abundance: NA
d_gene: NA
len: 13
v_gene: TRBV4-1
j_gene: TRBJ2-5
CDR3nt: TGCGCCAGCAGCCAAGGTCCCGTAAGGACCCAGTACTTC
CDR3aa: CASSQGPVRTQYF

abundance: NA
d_gene: NA
len: 13
v_gene: TRBV6-6
j_gene: TRBJ2-2
CDR3nt: TGTGCCAGCAGTTATTGGAGTACCGGGGAGCTGTTTTTT
CDR3aa: CASSYWSTGELFF

abundance: NA
d_gene: NA
len: 14
v_gene: TRBV5-1
j_gene: TRBJ2-3
CDR3nt: TGCGCCAGCAAAACCCACTTGTTCACAGATACGCAGTATTTT
CDR3aa: CASKTHLFTDTQYF

abundance: NA
d_gene: NA
len: 18
v_gene: TRBV15
j_gene: TRBJ2-3
CDR3nt: TGTGCCACCAGCAGACCCGAAAGGGGTAAAGTGTTTCCAGATACGCAGTATTTT
CDR3aa: CATSRPERGKVFPDTQYF

abundance: NA
d_gene: NA
len: 15
v_gene: TRBV7-6
j_gene: TRBJ2-7
CDR3nt: TGTGCCAGCAGCATGGGACTGACCTCTTACTACGAGCAGTACTTC
CDR3aa: CASSMGLTSYYEQYF

abundance: few
d_gene: NA
len: 15
v_gene: TRBV7-4
j_gene: TRBJ1-5
CDR3nt: TGTGCCAGCAGCTTTGAGCAGGGGAGCTTTCAGCCCCAGCATTTT
CDR3aa: CASSFEQGSFQPQHF

abundance: few
d_gene: NA
len: 14
v_gene: TRBV6-5
j_gene: TRBJ1-1
CDR3nt: TGTGCCAGCATTAGAGACCAAGGGGGTACTGAAGCTTTCTTT
CDR3aa: CASIRDQGGTEAFF